Listed here is a single TCR beta chain. Its target is not known. This record belongs to a study of OX40 agonist ivuxolimab in advanced cancers. Study information: Those treated in dose escalation had hepatocellular carcinoma, melanoma, renal cell cancer or head and neck cancer. Age averaged around 59 years (range about 20 to 79), and around 78% were male.

Sequencing used immunoSEQ multiplex PCR; TCRdb keeps in-frame clones, though not all of them. Seen here are some 90,000 clones, roughly 86% observed once, and the top ten hold about 4.5%. Exclusion applied to patients with autoimmune disease history or systemic immunosuppression. Broader study findings: Researchers report that CD8+ T cells had, on average, more expanded clones than CD4+.

Per germline, CDR1 SNHLY and CDR2 FYNNEI. This CDR3 has 14 amino acids. Trimming shortened V by 6 bases and J by 5 bases, and 17 bases separated the two germline ends. This sequence was found in an adult with an advanced solid tumor such as melanoma, head and neck, liver or kidney cancer. The chain carries TRBV2 and TRBJ2-7; D may match TRBD1 or TRBD2 (6 bases each). This sample comprised CD4+ or CD8+ T cells sorted from blood, obtained in a trial of the OX40 agonist ivuxolimab. The CDR3 reads CASRGGGIPHEQYF. CDR3 bases: TGTGCCAGCAGAGGAGGGGGGATTCCCCACGAGCAGTACTTC.